The 10 T cell receptor beta chains presented below share a single source sample, sequenced in a study of blood T cells in healthy people across ages. Primers used in a second PCR of roughly 6 to 12 cycles were a sample-barcoded 5' primer and a J-beta primer mix. TCRdb independently ran MiXCR on the 5' RACE reads; one entry per CDR3 protein. The sample lists 1.2 million to 1.5 million distinct CDR3 sequences; 59% were seen once. Sequencing used blood. The receptors shown here come from a man younger than 30 in good health.

This chain uses TRBV7-9 with TRBJ1-4; no definite D call. This CDR3 spans 15 amino acids. Looked up from germline, CDR1 is SEHNR and CDR2 is FQNEAQ (reference sequence). V lost 6 bases and J 0 bases, leaving 11 bases between the germline ends. CDR3 DNA: TGTGCCAGCAGACCTTACCCTACAACTAATGAAAAACTGTTTTTT. Protein product: CASRPYPTTNEKLFF.

This clonotype came up a few times. The genes are TRBV12-3 or TRBV12-4 and TRBJ1-2, with D unresolved. The CDR3 sequence is 11 residues long. Trimming took off 6 bases at V and 8 bases at J, with 10 bases between the two ends. The CDR3 is CASRKDGGYTF. CDR3 nucleotide sequence: TGTGCCAGCAGAAAAGATGGGGGCTACACCTTC.

This clonotype was seen a single time. V usage is TRBV12-3 or TRBV12-4 and J usage is TRBJ1-4; D uncertain. The CDR3 is made up of 14 amino acids. Trimming took 5 bases from V and 5 from J, leaving 12 bases between them. The DNA for the CDR3 is TGTGCCAGCAGTCCCCGGGATTTCAATGAAAAACTGTTTTTT. It codes for CASSPRDFNEKLFF.

This clonotype was counted a few times. V and J are TRBV7-2 and TRBJ2-1; 12 nucleotides line up with TRBD2. Germline-derived CDR1 and CDR2 are SGHTA and FQGNSA. V lost 4 bases, J lost 7 bases, and 2 bases stayed unmatched. This CDR3 has 14 residues. CDR3 amino acids: CASSSSGGGNEQFF. The CDR3 nucleotides read TGTGCCAGCAGCTCTAGCGGGGGGGGGAATGAGCAGTTCTTC. The whole variable domain, filled in from reference TRBV7-2 and TRBJ2-1, reads GAGVSQSPSNKVTEKGKDVELRCDPISGHTALYWYRQSLGQGLEFLIYFQGNSAPDKSGLPSDRFSAERTGGSVSTLTIQRTQQEDSAVYLCASSSSGGGNEQFFGPGTRLTVL.

This clonotype was detected only a few times. V and J are TRBV4-2 and TRBJ2-6, with a possible D match to TRBD2 (5 bases). Germline loops: CDR1 LGHNA, CDR2 YNFKEQ. The V and J ends lost 4 bases and 0 bases respectively, with 7 bases between them. CDR3 length: 15 residues. The CDR3 reads CASSPDYSGANVLTF. The CDR3 bases are TGTGCCAGCAGCCCTGACTACTCTGGGGCCAACGTCCTGACTTTC.

The chain uses TRBV7-2 and TRBJ2-7; D remains unclear. V lost 5 bases, J lost 7 bases, and 9 bases lay in between. The CDR3 is made up of 11 amino acids. Germline assignment: CDR1 SGHTA and CDR2 FQGNSA. Here the CDR3 reads CASSDYAEQYF. The CDR3, as DNA: TGTGCCAGCAGCGATTACGCGGAGCAGTACTTC. The full variable domain, its missing parts supplied by reference TRBV7-2 and TRBJ2-7, is GAGVSQSPSNKVTEKGKDVELRCDPISGHTALYWYRQSLGQGLEFLIYFQGNSAPDKSGLPSDRFSAERTGGSVSTLTIQRTQQEDSAVYLCASSDYAEQYFGPGTRLTVT.

There are a few counts of this clonotype. This sequence joins TRBV20-1 and TRBJ2-1, with 8 bases that match TRBD2. The CDR3 contains 14 residues. Germline V gives CDR1 DFQATT, CDR2 SNEGSKA (reference sequence). V lost 8 bases, J lost 5 bases, and 11 bases stayed unmatched. In nucleotides, the CDR3 is TGCAGTTCTATATCAGCGGGGGCCCACAATGAGCAGTTCTTC. Encoded protein: CSSISAGAHNEQFF.

The chain is built from TRBV5-1 and TRBJ2-2; TRBD2 aligns across 7 bases. The V gene's germline CDR1 is SGHRS and CDR2 YFSETQ. This CDR3 is 17 amino acids long. After removal of 4 bases from V and 8 bases from J, the junction contained 17 bases not matched to a gene. The CDR3 DNA reads as TGCGCCAGCAGCATTCGGGGCCCGGGACTACCCAGGGGGGAGCTGTTTTTT. Its protein product is CASSIRGPGLPRGELFF. Combining the CDR3 with reference TRBV5-1 and TRBJ2-2 gives the whole variable domain KAGVTQTPRYLIKTRGQQVTLSCSPISGHRSVSWYQQTPGQGLQFLFEYFSETQRNKGNFPGRFSGRQFSNSRSEMNVSTLELGDSALYLCASSIRGPGLPRGELFFGEGSRLTVL.

This clonotype was counted a few times. The CDR3 coding sequence is TGTGCCAGCAGTTTGGGGCAGGGAGGTCTACGCGAGCAGTACTTC. This translates into CASSLGQGGLREQYF. The chain couples TRBV12-3 or TRBV12-4 to TRBJ2-7, with a possible D match to TRBD2 (6 bases). V lost 3 bases to trimming and J lost 6 bases, with 18 bases between them. The CDR3 consists of 15 residues.

The chain is built from TRBV6-2 or TRBV6-3 and TRBJ1-1; TRBD1 agrees at 7 bases. V trimming: 0 bases; J trimming: 5 bases; junction bases outside the gene matches: 3. This CDR3 is built from 14 residues. Germline lookup yields CDR1 MNHEY and CDR2 SVGEGT. As DNA, the CDR3 is TGTGCCAGCAGTTACTCTCTCAGGGGGACTGAAGCTTTCTTT. Its protein product is CASSYSLRGTEAFF.